This T cell receptor (beta chain) was recorded in a study of T-cell reconstitution after alpha-beta-depleted transplantation in children (dated by TCRdb to between 2015 and 2016). With respect to the entire study: T-cell immune reconstitution after TCRalphabeta/CD19-depleted allogeneic hematopoietic cell transplantation in children was quantitatively tracked in the study by means of TCR repertoire profiling.

This clonotype came up a few times. Its antigen is not yet known. The sample holds no much larger clone one base away, and base qualities are not on file. The library was generated by PCR. TCRdb lists the instrument as Illumina HiSeq 2500. To normalize quantification of the TCRbeta repertoire, the TCR libraries were built with molecular barcoding that relied on unique molecular identifiers. TCRdb applied fastp at Q25 and MiXCR to the public reads, then kept only in-frame beta chains. Duplicate CDR3 protein sequences are folded into a single record with the most common DNA and genes. In all, the sample holds some 500,000 distinct CDR3 sequences, and about 17% of those were seen once. The ten largest clonotypes hold around 3.3% of the sample. Sequences MNHEY (CDR1) and SMNVEV (CDR2) are obtained from the germline V gene (reference sequence). From cysteine to phenylalanine, the CDR3 is 13 amino acids long. The retained sequence is limited to the CDR3, 39 bases, with the frame set at the first base. The V and J ends are trimmed by 2 bases and 4 bases, leaving 8 bases between them.

The starting material was PBMCs from the stem cell graft donor, obtained from the stem cell graft. The TCR comes from a human donor who donated a stem cell graft to a child with acute lymphoblastic leukemia. The chain is assembled from TRBV27 and TRBJ1-2; the D segment could be TRBD1, given 5 matching bases. The sequenced DNA is TGTGCCAGCAGTTTAGGGGCAGTCTATGGCTACACCTTC. Translated, this is CASSLGAVYGYTF.